Below, 14 T cell receptor beta chains from the same sample are listed, as sequenced in a study of prognosis after radiotherapy for stage I lung cancer (dated by TCRdb to 2020 to 2023). Sequencing instrument: Illumina HiSeq 3000. Two rounds of multiplex PCR were used to amplify the TCR beta CDR3 region from genomic DNA. The first PCR round used primers specific to each TRBV and TRBJ gene, and the primer sequences were filed in Chinese patent CN105087789A. TCRdb redid the processing of the public reads, applying fastp at Q25 and MiXCR, and retained in-frame beta chains. Rows with one shared CDR3 protein collapse into an entry with the most common genes and DNA. Within this sample are about 20,000 distinct CDR3 sequences, with around 37% of them counted one time only. The top ten clones comprise approximately 52% of the sample. This material consisted of PBMCs, taken before or after stereotactic body radiation therapy (not recorded which). All receptors derive from a donor over 45 with non-small cell lung cancer.

This clonotype was detected ten times or more. The chain joins TRBV24-1 to TRBJ1-1; D is ambiguous. Trimming cost V 0 bases and J 0 bases, with 16 bases left between them. Germline V gives CDR1 KGHDR, CDR2 SFDVKD. The CDR3 loop spans 18 amino acids. CDR3 in DNA: TGTGCCACCAGTGATTTGAGGTACAGAGAGAGAATGAACACTGAAGCTTTCTTT. This encodes CATSDLRYRERMNTEAFF.

The table lists this clonotype with many counts. The chain employs TRBV2 and TRBJ2-7; no firm D call. From germline, CDR1 is SNHLY and CDR2 FYNNEI. Deletions cut 6 bases from V and 3 bases from J, with 9 bases between. CDR3 length equals 12 residues. The CDR3 DNA reads as TGTGCCAGCAGGGGTGGGTACTACGAGCAGTACTTC. Protein product: CASRGGYYEQYF.

Only one count was recorded for this clonotype. This likely came from a read error, as a far larger clone is one base away. The V gene is TRBV6-6, the J gene TRBJ2-1, with 16 positions matching TRBD2. Germline trimming cut 0 bases from V and 8 bases from J; bases unmatched to any gene: 4. Germline CDR1 reads MNHNY; CDR2 reads SVGAGI (reference sequence). The CDR3 consists of 17 residues. CDR3 in DNA: TGTGCCAGCAGTTACTCGGGACTAGCGGGAGGGCTTGATGAGCAGTTCTTC. It yields the protein CASSYSGLAGGLDEQFF.

A note on this clonotype: A much larger clone differs from this one at a single base, so this may be a read error. The CDR3 ends on some other residue instead of the conserved phenylalanine or tryptophan, so this is likely a read error. This CDR3 is CATSDFSGGAPDTQYS. CDR3 bases: TGTGCCACCAGTGATTTTAGCGGGGGGGCACCCGATACGCAGTATTCT. This rearrangement joins TRBV24-1 to TRBJ2-3, with 11 nucleotides matching TRBD2. The CDR3 has 16 amino acids. Germline loops: CDR1 KGHDR, CDR2 SFDVKD. V lost 1 base to trimming and J lost 6 bases; unmatched junction nucleotides: 5.

Points on this clonotype: A much larger clone lies a single base off, so this may be a read error. The rearrangement links TRBV27 to TRBJ2-3, with 12 bases aligning to TRBD1. This CDR3 is built from 16 residues. From germline, CDR1 is MNHEY and CDR2 SMNVEV (reference sequence). CDR3 nucleotide sequence: TGTGCCTGCAGTGACTCGGGACAGGGGGCTGCAGATACGCAGTATTTT. The encoded protein is CACSDSGQGAADTQYF.

The V call is TRBV19, the J call TRBJ2-6; D is ambiguous. The V and J ends lost 7 bases and 1 base respectively, with 8 bases between them. The CDR3 runs 14 residues. Germline V CDR1 and CDR2: LNHDA, SQIVND (reference sequence). In DNA, the CDR3 is TGTGCCAGTAAAGCAGCATCTGGGGCCAACGTCCTGACTTTC. Translated, it gives CASKAASGANVLTF.

This rearrangement joins TRBV12-3 or TRBV12-4 to TRBJ2-3, with TRBD2 matching 11 bases. The CDR3 consists of 15 residues. With V trimmed by 3 bases and J by 5 bases, 4 bases remained unmatched. The CDR3 bases are TGTGCCAGCAGTTTGGGTAGCGGGAGGGAAGATACGCAGTATTTT. It codes for CASSLGSGREDTQYF.

This clonotype was counted many times. This chain links TRBV20-1 with TRBJ2-3, with 15 bases matching TRBD2. This CDR3 has 17 residues. Germline values: CDR1 DFQATT, CDR2 SNEGSKA (reference sequence). The V gene end was trimmed by 5 bases and the J gene end by 1 base; junction bases not matched to a gene: 7. Here the CDR3 DNA reads TGCAGTGCTCTTAGGACTAGCGGGAGGGCCGGCACAGATACGCAGTATTTT. Translating it yields CSALRTSGRAGTDTQYF.

Turning to this clonotype: One end of the junction varies from germline; a read error may be responsible. The J gene is TRBJ1-5, the V gene TRBV5-8; D gene unclear. CDR1 and CDR2 from the germline V gene are SGHTS and YDEGEE. The length of the CDR3 is 15 residues. CDR3 in amino acids: CASTPWGSSNKPQRF. CDR3 sequence (DNA): TGTGCCAGCACCCCGTGGGGTTCTAGCAATAAGCCCCAGCGTTTT.

This clonotype showed up many times. The chain uses TRBV7-9 and TRBJ2-3, with 7 positions matching TRBD1. The J segment lost 3 bases and the V segment lost 6 bases, leaving 6 bases of the junction unmatched. From germline, CDR1 is SEHNR and CDR2 FQNEAQ (reference sequence). CDR3 length: 14 amino acids. This CDR3 is CASRKGAQTDTQYF. CDR3 DNA: TGTGCCAGCAGAAAGGGGGCTCAGACAGATACGCAGTATTTT.

The CDR3 DNA is TGTGCCAGCAGTTTGCAGGGACCGATACTTAGCTCTGGAAACACCATATATTTT. This encodes CASSLQGPILSSGNTIYF. This chain uses TRBV28 with TRBJ1-3, with a tentative D call TRBD1 (5 bases). The CDR3 runs to 18 residues. V gave up 3 bases and J gave up 0 bases, with 18 bases separating them. Germline V gene data show CDR1 as MDHEN and CDR2 as SYDVKM.

This clonotype was counted at least ten times. The chain joins TRBV7-9 to TRBJ2-6; D unresolved. This CDR3 is 13 amino acids long. V lost 1 base to trimming and J lost 3 bases, with 1 base between them. CDR1 is SEHNR and CDR2 is FQNEAQ in the germline V gene (reference sequence). The CDR3 bases are TGTGCCAGCAGCTTAGGTGGGGCCAACGTCCTGACTTTC. Its protein is CASSLGGANVLTF.

This clonotype was detected ten times or more. The CDR3 sequence: CASSFSPNTEAFF. As DNA, the CDR3 is TGTGCCAGCAGTTTCAGCCCGAACACTGAAGCTTTCTTT. This chain uses TRBV12-3 or TRBV12-4 with TRBJ1-1; no definite D call. The V end lost 3 bases, the J end lost 1 base, and 6 bases lay between the germline ends. The CDR3 has 13 amino acids.

This clonotype was seen a few times. The chain carries TRBV4-1 and TRBJ2-3; the D gene is possibly TRBD2 (5 bases). Per germline, CDR1 MGHRA and CDR2 YSYEKL. The CDR3 loop spans 11 amino acids. V shed 4 bases and J shed 7 bases, with 6 bases lying between them. The CDR3 DNA is TGCGCCAGCAGCCTAGCGTATACGCAGTATTTT. Translated: CASSLAYTQYF.